This TCR beta chain is drawn from a study of blood T cells in healthy people across ages. Per germline, CDR1 MDHEN and CDR2 SYDVKM. The CDR3 runs 15 residues. The authors ran a second PCR of 7 to 11 cycles using a sample-barcoded 5' primer and a J-beta primer mix. TCRdb reanalysed the 5' RACE reads using MiXCR and keeps one entry per CDR3 protein. This sample yields roughly 900,000 distinct CDR3 sequences, of which about 44% are seen a single time; about an eighth belongs to the top ten. Findings and limits, study-wide: PBMCs went unsorted, and a conclusive naive versus antigen-experienced comparison was therefore prevented.

Notes on this clonotype: Its antigen is undetermined.

The clonotype originates from a man aged 25 to 40 in good health. The source material was blood. The chain has TRBV28 and TRBJ2-7, with 8 bases identical to TRBD1. The DNA end lines up better with TRBJ2-4; the J call may be wrong. CDR3 nucleotide sequence: TGTGCCAGCAGTCCAGGGGGCGCGGACAAAAACATTCAGTACTTC. Amino acids: CASSPGGADKNIQYF.